One and the same sample provided the 26 T cell receptor beta chains below, sequenced in a study of blood T cell repertoires in COVID-19 (dated by TCRdb to the early 2020s). Libraries came from the immunoSEQ multiplex PCR assay. The table comes from immuneACCESS by way of TCRdb, which keeps in-frame sequences with V and J called. Part of the clones is missing from these tables; in studies checked, under half for an unresolved V gene and the rest for unknown reasons. Within this sample are approximately 500,000 clones, with about 91% of them counted one time only. Over 0.7% of the sample is taken by the ten largest. The sample comprised peripheral blood. Source of these receptors: a man younger than 30 with COVID-19, enrolled during active disease.

The chain is built from TRBV27 and TRBJ1-2; no reliable D call. CDR1 and CDR2 (germline): MNHEY, SMNVEV (reference sequence). V lost 5 bases to trimming and J lost 5 bases, with 12 bases between them. The CDR3 loop spans 13 amino acids. CDR3 in DNA: TGTGCCAGCAGTGCCCGCCTAGCGTATGGCTACACCTTC. Encoded protein: CASSARLAYGYTF.

A note on this clone: Relative to the germline gene, one junction end is altered; a read error may explain this. V gene TRBV2 combines with J gene TRBJ2-7; 7 bases map to TRBD2. This CDR3 is 13 amino acids long. Germline CDR1 and CDR2: SNHLY and FYNNEI. CDR3 DNA sequence: TGTGCCAGCAGGGAAGGACTAGTCGACGAGCAGTACTTC. Its protein product is CASREGLVDEQYF.

This clone has only one observation. The CDR3 DNA reads TGTGCCACCAGTGATCCCGCAGATACGCAGTATTTT. This codes for CATSDPADTQYF. This chain links TRBV24-1 with TRBJ2-3; D not certain. Trimming cost V 3 bases and J 4 bases, with 4 bases left between them. The CDR3 is 12 residues long. Germline CDR1 is KGHDR and CDR2 is SFDVKD.

The V call is TRBV3-1 (or the pseudogene TRBV3-2), the J call TRBJ2-7; perhaps TRBD1 as D (5 bases). Germline assignment: CDR1 LGHDT and CDR2 YNNKEL (reference sequence). This CDR3 region has 14 residues. Trimming left V 4 bases short and J 4 bases short, with 14 bases between. The chain's CDR3 is CASSPGHRSYEQYF. The CDR3 nucleotides are TGTGCCAGCAGCCCTGGACACCGGTCGTACGAGCAGTACTTC.

This clone has a single count. The genes are TRBV5-4 and TRBJ2-3; 10 bases match TRBD2. The CDR3 consists of 16 residues. Trimming cost V 6 bases and J 0 bases; bases outside gene matches: 7. Germline CDR1 reads SGHNT; CDR2 reads YYREEE (reference sequence). CDR3 loop: CASIAGGPSSTDTQYF. The CDR3 DNA is TGTGCCAGCATAGCGGGGGGCCCGTCTAGCACAGATACGCAGTATTTT. Based on the CDR3 plus reference TRBV5-4 and TRBJ2-3, the full variable domain is ETGVTQSPTHLIKTRGQQVTLRCSSQSGHNTVSWYQQALGQGPQFIFQYYREEENGRGNFPPRFSGLQFPNYSSELNVNALELDDSALYLCASIAGGPSSTDTQYFGPGTRLTVL.

The chain has TRBV7-9 and TRBJ2-2, with 7 bases lining up with TRBD2. The length of the CDR3 is 16 residues. The trim removed 3 bases at V and 1 base at J, leaving 5 bases unmatched. Germline V lookup: CDR1 SEHNR, CDR2 FQNEAQ (reference sequence). The chain's CDR3 is CASSLSTGGNTGELFF. CDR3 bases: TGTGCCAGCAGCTTGTCGACGGGAGGGAACACCGGGGAGCTGTTTTTT.

This chain uses TRBV19 with TRBJ2-1, with D perhaps TRBD2 (6 bases). V lost 7 bases and J 5 bases, leaving 15 bases between the germline ends. Germline CDR1 reads LNHDA; CDR2 reads SQIVND (reference sequence). The CDR3 covers 14 residues. DNA for the CDR3: TGTGCCAGTACAGCGGGCAGGGAAAACAATGAGCAGTTCTTC. Encoded protein: CASTAGRENNEQFF.

The chain has TRBV10-3 and TRBJ1-5; D not resolved. This CDR3 comprises 15 residues. The V end lost 4 bases, the J end lost 0 bases, and 10 bases lay between the germline ends. Looked up from germline, CDR1 is ENHRY and CDR2 is SYGVKD. CDR3 coding DNA: TGTGCCATCAGTGTCAACGGTAATAGCAATCAGCCCCAGCATTTT. It specifies CAISVNGNSNQPQHF.

The CDR3 DNA follows: TGCGCCAGCAGGAAGGGACAGGGAGTTTTGGCACCCCTCCACTTT. This gives the protein CASRKGQGVLAPLHF. The chain joins TRBV5-1 to TRBJ1-6; TRBD1 matches at 9 bases. Germline trimming cut 5 bases from V and 11 bases from J; bases unmatched to any gene: 11. Per germline, CDR1 SGHRS and CDR2 YFSETQ. The CDR3 length is 15 residues.

J is TRBJ2-1 and V is TRBV3-1 (or the pseudogene TRBV3-2); 7 nucleotides line up with TRBD2. Germline CDR1 is LGHDT and CDR2 is YNNKEL (reference sequence). After removal of 3 bases from V and 9 bases from J, the junction contained 11 bases not matched to a gene. The CDR3 length is 15 residues. The CDR3, as DNA: TGTGCCAGCAGCCAGACCCCTCGGGGGAGGGGTGAGCAGTTCTTC. Residues: CASSQTPRGRGEQFF.

This clone appeared a single time. The chain employs TRBV7-9 and TRBJ2-6, with 8 bases lining up with TRBD2. Germline trimming cut 3 bases from V and 2 bases from J; bases unmatched to any gene: 9. CDR1 and CDR2 from the germline V gene are SEHNR and FQNEAQ (reference sequence). The CDR3 has 18 residues. CDR3 coding DNA: TGTGCCAGCAGCTTTTCCCCAGCGGGAGCGGCTGGGGCCAACGTCCTGACTTTC. It yields the protein CASSFSPAGAAGANVLTF.

In its sample, this clone was seen once. This chain connects TRBV6-5 to TRBJ2-6; D may be TRBD2 (6 bases). The CDR3 length is 14 residues. Germline loops: CDR1 MNHEY, CDR2 SVGAGI. With 2 bases removed from V and 6 bases from J, the gap between germline ends came to 8 bases. CDR3 DNA: TGTGCCAGCAGTTACGGAGGGACGGCCAACGTCCTGACTTTC. Its protein is CASSYGGTANVLTF.

This chain connects TRBV4-2 to TRBJ2-1; tentative D call: TRBD2 (6 bases). The CDR3 runs to 19 residues. Trimming stripped 0 bases from V and 9 bases from J, with 27 bases between. The germline gives CDR1 LGHNA, CDR2 YNFKEQ. CDR3 DNA: TGTGCCAGCAGCCAAGATCGATCGTTGGCGGGACCTAAGAAGAGTGAGCAGTTCTTC. It specifies CASSQDRSLAGPKKSEQFF.

There are a few counts of this clone. This sequence joins TRBV19 and TRBJ2-1; D unclear. The CDR3 has 13 amino acids. Trimming removed 5 bases at V and 3 bases at J, with 8 bases between. Germline V gene sequence: CDR1 LNHDA, CDR2 SQIVND (reference sequence). The CDR3 DNA follows: TGTGCCAGTAGTCGCAGTATCTACAATGAGCAGTTCTTC. Its translation: CASSRSIYNEQFF.

The chain recombines TRBV5-6 with TRBJ1-2, with 7 bases fitting TRBD1. There are 12 residues in the CDR3. In germline, CDR1 is SGHDT, CDR2 YYEEEE. V dropped 6 bases and J dropped 10; count of bases not matched to a gene: 9. The CDR3 loop is CASTRAGTAYTF. In DNA form, the CDR3 reads TGTGCCAGCACCAGAGCCGGGACAGCCTACACCTTC.

This clone was counted once. The J gene is TRBJ1-2, the V gene TRBV9, with 8 bases matching TRBD1. The V segment lost 2 bases and the J segment 5 bases; nucleotides outside the gene matches: 5. The germline V gene encodes CDR1 SGDLS and CDR2 YYNGEE. The CDR3 is made up of 14 amino acids. CDR3 protein: CASSVGTGYYGYTF. CDR3 DNA sequence: TGTGCCAGCAGCGTCGGGACAGGTTATTATGGCTACACCTTC. Variable domain in full (rest from reference TRBV9 and TRBJ1-2): DSGVTQTPKHLITATGQRVTLRCSPRSGDLSVYWYQQSLDQGLQFLIQYYNGEERAKGNILERFSAQQFPDLHSELNLSSLELGDSALYFCASSVGTGYYGYTFGSGTRLTVV.

V and J are TRBV3-1 (or the pseudogene TRBV3-2) and TRBJ2-3; 9 bases match TRBD2. Germline V gene data show CDR1 as LGHDT and CDR2 as YNNKEL (reference sequence). The CDR3 runs to 16 residues. Trimming removed 2 bases from V and 1 base from J; junction bases left unmatched: 4. CDR3 region: CASSQMERGGTDTQYF. The DNA of the CDR3 is TGTGCCAGCAGCCAAATGGAGCGGGGGGGCACAGATACGCAGTATTTT.

As to this clone: This sample includes further DNA sequences coding for the same CDR3. This chain joins TRBV6-1 and TRBJ2-7, with 7 nucleotides matching TRBD2. This CDR3 has 15 residues. Unmatched junction bases numbered 6, after V lost 2 bases and J lost 2 bases. Germline lookup yields CDR1 MNHNS and CDR2 SASEGT. CDR3 in DNA: TGTGCCAGCAGTGAACCCGGCGGGACTACCTACGAGCAGTACTTC. Amino acid sequence: CASSEPGGTTYEQYF.

The chain links TRBV19 to TRBJ2-7; D possibly corresponds to TRBD1 (6 bases). The CDR3 contains 15 residues. Germline CDR1 is LNHDA and CDR2 is SQIVND (reference sequence). V lost 3 bases, J lost 6 bases, and 18 bases lay in between. The CDR3 DNA reads TGTGCCAGTAGTATGGGGTCGAGGGGGAAAGGCGAGCAGTACTTC. Translating it yields CASSMGSRGKGEQYF.

This chain joins TRBV27 and TRBJ1-6; 7 bases line up with TRBD1. V was pared by 5 bases and J by 8 bases, with 3 bases of the junction left unmatched. The CDR3 sequence is 13 residues long. Looked up from germline, CDR1 is MNHEY and CDR2 is SMNVEV (reference sequence). The CDR3 nucleotides are TGTGCCAGCAGTCCAGGGGGAGATTCACCCCTCCACTTT. Translating it yields CASSPGGDSPLHF.

The gene calls are TRBV5-4 and TRBJ2-1; maybe TRBD2 (7 bases). The CDR3 sequence is 15 residues long. Germline V lookup: CDR1 SGHNT, CDR2 YYREEE (reference sequence). With 7 bases removed from V and 4 bases from J, the gap between germline ends came to 18 bases. For the CDR3, the DNA is TGTGCCAGCCGCGAGGGGGGGCTTTTTTACAATGAGCAGTTCTTC. It codes for CASREGGLFYNEQFF.

The rearrangement links TRBV6-5 to TRBJ1-2, with D unresolved. The CDR3 contains 12 residues. Germline V gene sequence: CDR1 MNHEY, CDR2 SVGAGI. The germline V and J ends were trimmed by 4 bases and 5 bases, with 8 bases remaining between them. CDR3 protein: CASSLPGYGYTF. CDR3 DNA: TGTGCCAGCAGTTTACCAGGATATGGCTACACCTTC.

The J gene is TRBJ2-1, the V gene TRBV2; 7 nucleotides match TRBD1. Germline CDR1 reads SNHLY; CDR2 reads FYNNEI. This CDR3 spans 14 amino acids. V shed 7 bases and J 4 bases; nucleotides not matched to a gene: 7. The chain's CDR3 is CASNALGQYNEQFF. The CDR3 coding sequence is TGTGCCAGCAATGCGTTGGGACAGTACAATGAGCAGTTCTTC.

The gene calls are TRBV5-1 and TRBJ1-5, with D perhaps TRBD1 (6 bases). CDR1 and CDR2 (germline): SGHRS, YFSETQ. The CDR3 has 14 residues. Trimming pared 3 bases from V and 5 bases from J, leaving 12 bases between. CDR3 DNA: TGCGCCAGCAGCTCGGGACATACTGATCAGCCCCAGCATTTT. Protein product: CASSSGHTDQPQHF.

The chain carries TRBV6-5 and TRBJ1-2; a possible D gene is TRBD1 (6 bases). This CDR3 is 14 amino acids long. V lost 6 bases, J lost 7 bases, and 18 bases lay in between. CDR1 is MNHEY, CDR2 SVGAGI, per germline. The CDR3 DNA follows: TGTGCCAGCAGGCAACAGGGAGCGGTTGTTGGCTACACCTTC. It yields the protein CASRQQGAVVGYTF.

The rearrangement uses TRBV13 and TRBJ2-7, with 9 bases fitting TRBD1. V dropped 0 bases and J dropped 0; count of bases not matched to a gene: 0. The germline CDR1 and CDR2 sequences are PRHDT and FYEKMQ (reference sequence). The length of the CDR3 is 15 residues. The DNA for the CDR3 is TGTGCCAGCAGCTTAGGGACAGGGGGCTCCTACGAGCAGTACTTC. Its protein is CASSLGTGGSYEQYF.